What follows is one T cell receptor beta chain and its context. The CDR3 has 14 residues. Germline CDR1 is MNHEY and CDR2 is SMNVEV (reference sequence). The V gene end was trimmed by 8 bases and the J gene end by 5 bases; junction bases not matched to a gene: 4. The data derive from a study of T cell changes during pregnancy in multiple sclerosis. TCRdb's table, derived via immunoSEQ multiplex PCR, lists solely in-frame clones and lacks some. The sample has around 130,000 clones, less than 97% seen once. The sequence was collected from a female donor with multiple sclerosis, enrolled in a pregnancy study. The chain has TRBV27 and TRBJ1-5; 12 bases agree with TRBD1. Sequenced here: peripheral blood, sampled after pregnancy. The chain's CDR3 is CASGGTGGYQPQHF. CDR3 sequence (DNA): TGTGCCAGCGGAGGGACAGGGGGCTATCAGCCCCAGCATTTT.